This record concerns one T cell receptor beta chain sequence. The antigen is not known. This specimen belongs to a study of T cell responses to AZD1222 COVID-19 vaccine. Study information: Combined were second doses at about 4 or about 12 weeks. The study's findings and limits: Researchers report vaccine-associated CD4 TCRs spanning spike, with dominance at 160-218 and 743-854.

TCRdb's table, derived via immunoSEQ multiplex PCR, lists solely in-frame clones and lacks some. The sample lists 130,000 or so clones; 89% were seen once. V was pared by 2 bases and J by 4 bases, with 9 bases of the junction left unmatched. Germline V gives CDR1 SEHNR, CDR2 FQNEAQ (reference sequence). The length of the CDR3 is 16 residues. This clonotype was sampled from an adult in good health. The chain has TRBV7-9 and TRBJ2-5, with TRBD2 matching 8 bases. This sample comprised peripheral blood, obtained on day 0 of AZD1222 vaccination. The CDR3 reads CASSLWPGGPLETQYF. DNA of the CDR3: TGTGCCAGCAGCTTATGGCCGGGGGGGCCTTTAGAGACCCAGTACTTC.